This entry describes one TCR beta chain. Its recognized antigen is unknown. No quality values exist for individual bases; no much larger clone is one base distant. The entry originates in a study of CD8 T cells in Susac syndrome (dated by TCRdb to about 2019). Study-level background: The study used repertoire sequencing to test whether antigen drove CD8+ T cell activation and differentiation in Susac syndrome. General conclusions and limits of the study: The TCR sequencing and HLA analysis was acknowledged to have included a relatively small number of individuals.

Peripheral blood CD8+ and CD4+ T cells from healthy donors, Susac syndrome patients and multiple sclerosis patients were profiled using high-throughput TCR beta sequencing. The multiple sclerosis controls were treatment-naive patients who had stable or active relapsing-remitting disease and met the revised McDonald criteria. Bulk CD8+ and CD4+ T cells were purified by magnetic negative isolation, while CD8+ TEMRA cells were enriched using FACS. Blood was collected in EDTA tubes and processed within 24 hours, with PBMCs isolated through density gradient centrifugation. PBMCs destined for TCR sequencing were cryopreserved in liquid nitrogen and later thawed in a 37 °C water bath. The sorted or isolated CD4+, CD8+ and CD8+ TEMRA cells reached a purity of at least 90%. In the germline V gene, CDR1 corresponds to KGHSH and CDR2 to LQKENI. Counted from cysteine to phenylalanine, this CDR3 has 15 amino acids. The DNA shown is the 45-base CDR3, in frame from base 1. The germline ends are 13 bases apart after V is trimmed by 1 base and J by 3 bases.

RNA was extracted using the RNeasy kit, and about 0.45 to 1 ug of the RNA was reverse transcribed with random hexamers. TCR beta CDR3 regions were amplified with the immunoSEQ multiplex PCR assay covering 54 Vbeta and 13 Jbeta segments. PCR amplification bias was corrected using a synthetic template baseline for primer optimization and computational correction. On the study's bioinformatics: Reads were annotated to V, D and J genes per IMGT and analyzed with immunoSEQ Analyzer, keeping only productive sequences. To calculate clonality, Shannon entropy was normalized by log2 of the number of productive unique sequences and then subtracted from one. For each patient and control, public and private clones were evaluated within the 100 most prevalent clones. A clone was defined as Susac-specific if it was absent from the healthy and MS cohorts, from around 960 published viral clones and from other ImmuneACCESS disease sequences. TCRdb's own reprocessing of the public reads used fastp at Q25 and MiXCR and kept productive beta chains. Entries that share a CDR3 protein sequence are merged under the most common genes and DNA. What appears here as the V and J calls and clone size reflects TCRdb's work, not the paper's. A total of approximately 210,000 distinct CDR3 sequences appear in this sample, 95% of them only once. In total, the top ten clones hold 0.075% to 0.095% of the sample.

The chain is made from TRBV18 and TRBJ2-7, and possibly TRBD2, on 6 matching bases. The source of this sequence is a human donor with multiple sclerosis. The material sequenced was CD4+ T cells from PBMCs. For the CDR3, the sequence is CASSPRRESGYEQYF. Here is the DNA: TGTGCCAGCTCACCACGTCGGGAGTCGGGCTACGAGCAGTACTTC.